This TCR beta chain emerged from a study of T cells in Graves' hyperthyroidism and ophthalmopathy. Background on the study: Peripheral blood was collected at initial diagnosis, before any treatment.

RNA transcripts gave rise to amplified TCR beta CDR3 regions. Using the HTBI primer set, a first-round RT-PCR was run on the TCR CDR3. TCRdb reprocessed the multiplex PCR reads via MiXCR and lists one record per CDR3 protein. Of hundreds of thousands of distinct CDR3 sequences in the sample, about 15% were seen once. CDR3 length: 13 amino acids. V was trimmed by 6 bases and J by 4 bases, leaving 13 bases between them. The germline V gene has CDR1 MNHEY and CDR2 SVGEGT. The study excluded patients with uncontrolled infection, other autoimmune disease, pregnancy or lactation. Study results and caveats: Using 13 V-J features, a model discriminated ophthalmopathy from stable hyperthyroidism. Blood shared most expanded thyroid clonotypes above 0.001.

This clonotype was recorded many times. Its antigen is unknown. This receptor was obtained from a woman aged 40 to 55 with Graves' ophthalmopathy. J is TRBJ2-7 and V is TRBV6-2 or TRBV6-3; a weak D match, TRBD1 (6 bases). The sequenced material came from blood. CDR3 nucleotides: TGTGCCAGCAGACAAACAGGGTTGTACGAGCAGTACTTC. Its translation: CASRQTGLYEQYF.